Listed here are 5 T cell receptor beta chains from one sample, sequenced in a study of T cell responses to AZD1222 COVID-19 vaccine. Repertoires were generated with immunoSEQ multiplex PCR, while TCRdb's copy carries only in-frame clones and drops some. The data hold some 170,000 clones, with approximately 91% observed a single time. The input for sequencing was peripheral blood, taken on day 0 of AZD1222 vaccination. These receptors originate from an adult in good health.

This chain links TRBV28 with TRBJ2-1, with TRBD1 as a possible D gene (6 bases). From germline, CDR1 is MDHEN and CDR2 SYDVKM. This CDR3 is 17 amino acids long. V was trimmed by 6 bases and J by 0 bases, leaving 18 bases between them. Here the CDR3 DNA reads TGTGCCAGCAGCCGCTCGACAGGAACGAGCTCCTACAATGAGCAGTTCTTC. It is translated as CASSRSTGTSSYNEQFF.

The rearrangement joins TRBV12-3 or TRBV12-4 to TRBJ2-7, with D unclear. V lost 6 bases and J lost 1, with 7 bases in between. There are 12 residues in the CDR3. The CDR3 region is CASRLKSYEQYF. CDR3 sequence (DNA): TGTGCCAGCAGGCTGAAGTCCTACGAGCAGTACTTC.

This chain links TRBV2 with TRBJ2-6; D is ambiguous. This CDR3 is 15 amino acids long. With 3 bases removed from V and 3 bases from J, the gap between germline ends came to 9 bases. Germline loops: CDR1 SNHLY, CDR2 FYNNEI. The CDR3 sequence is CASSDTTSGANVLTF. The CDR3, as DNA: TGTGCCAGCAGTGACACCACAAGTGGGGCCAACGTCCTGACTTTC.

The chain carries TRBV29-1 and TRBJ2-5; TRBD2 is a possible D gene (5 bases). With 6 bases removed from V and 4 bases from J, the gap between germline ends came to 21 bases. The CDR3 covers 15 residues. Germline CDR1 is SQVTM and CDR2 is ANQGSEA. The CDR3 protein is CSVLKSGSPGETQYF. The CDR3 bases are TGCAGCGTCTTAAAGAGCGGATCCCCAGGAGAGACCCAGTACTTC.

V gene TRBV7-2 combines with J gene TRBJ2-5; tentatively, D is TRBD1 (6 bases). The CDR3 totals 13 residues. V lost 5 bases and J lost 3, with 10 bases in between. Germline values: CDR1 SGHTA, CDR2 FQGNSA. The CDR3 DNA reads TGTGCCAGCAGCGCTTACAGGGAAGAGACCCAGTACTTC. It specifies CASSAYREETQYF. Variable domain in full (rest from reference TRBV7-2 and TRBJ2-5): GAGVSQSPSNKVTEKGKDVELRCDPISGHTALYWYRQSLGQGLEFLIYFQGNSAPDKSGLPSDRFSAERTGGSVSTLTIQRTQQEDSAVYLCASSAYREETQYFGPGTRLLVL.